Listed here is a single TCR beta chain. The data are from a study of T cells in Graves' hyperthyroidism and ophthalmopathy. Germline assignment: CDR1 SGHVS and CDR2 FNYEAQ. Deletions cut 4 bases from V and 8 bases from J, with 9 bases between. The CDR3 extends over 12 amino acids. Patients aged 18 to 65 had newly diagnosed hyperthyroidism of under 2 months' duration. Regions amplified from RNA transcripts were the TCR beta CDR3 regions. With the HTBI primer set, the TCR CDR3 went through a first round of RT-PCR. TCRdb recomputed calls from the multiplex PCR reads with MiXCR, one row per CDR3 protein. The sample includes a few hundred thousand distinct CDR3 sequences, around 16% of them seen just once.

The chain uses TRBV7-6 and TRBJ2-1; D uncertain. This receptor was obtained from a woman in her fifties or sixties with Graves' hyperthyroidism. The sequenced sample was blood. CDR3 loop: CASSSDGDEQFF. The CDR3 nucleotides read TGTGCCAGCAGCTCAGATGGAGATGAGCAGTTCTTC.